A single sample is the source of the 13 T cell receptor beta chains below, sequenced in a study of regulatory T cells in long-lasting Graves disease. Time point reported: persistent/refractory GD, antithyroid drugs over 5 years with positive TRAb. PBMC-derived RNA was used for the TCR library. Combining iRepertoire HTBI primers with Arm-PCR of CDR3 regions, the authors built TCR beta libraries. From the multiplex PCR reads, TCRdb called clonotypes with MiXCR, one entry per CDR3 protein. The sample has approximately 400,000 distinct CDR3 sequences; about a quarter are singletons. The sequencing here drew on peripheral blood mononuclear cells (PBMCs), taken when the disease was refractory, from a patient treated with antithyroid drugs. The origin of the receptors is a female donor with Graves disease.

This clonotype was recorded at least ten times. The V call is TRBV7-8, the J call TRBJ2-4; D remains unclear. Looked up from germline, CDR1 is SGHVS and CDR2 is FQNEAQ. V dropped 2 bases and J dropped 5 bases, with 10 bases sitting between them. This CDR3 is built from 14 residues. The CDR3 is CASSLTNSQNIQYF. CDR3 DNA sequence: TGTGCCAGCAGCTTAACCAACAGCCAAAACATTCAGTACTTC. Drawing the rest from reference TRBV7-8 and TRBJ2-4, the complete variable domain is GAGVSQSPRYKVAKRGQDVALRCDPISGHVSLFWYQQALGQGPEFLTYFQNEAQLDKSGLPSDRFFAERPEGSVSTLKIQRTQQEDSAVYLCASSLTNSQNIQYFGAGTRLSVL.

The rearrangement joins TRBV10-3 to TRBJ1-2, with 7 bases matching TRBD1. The CDR3 has 12 residues. Trimming removed 7 bases from V and 8 bases from J; junction bases left unmatched: 7. Germline V gives CDR1 ENHRY, CDR2 SYGVKD. In DNA, the CDR3 is TGTGCCATCACCCGAGACAGGGACGGCTACACCTTC. Protein product: CAITRDRDGYTF.

With regard to this clonotype: A much larger clone is a single base away; this may be a read error. The rearrangement links TRBV28 to TRBJ2-2; D is possibly TRBD2 (5 bases). Trimming shortened V by 5 bases and J by 6 bases, and 19 bases separated the two germline ends. CDR3 size: 16 residues. Germline CDR1 reads MDHEN; CDR2 reads SYDVKM. The CDR3 loop is CASSGGVGYGAGELFF. In nucleotides, the CDR3 is TGTGCCAGCAGTGGAGGAGTGGGGTATGGCGCCGGGGAGCTGTTTTTT.

The chain has TRBV29-1 and TRBJ2-7; D could derive from TRBD1 or TRBD2 (5 bases each). CDR1 and CDR2 (germline): SQVTM, ANQGSEA. Trimming took 4 bases from V and 2 from J, leaving 12 bases between them. CDR3 size: 13 residues. For the CDR3, the DNA is TGCAGCGTTGGAGGGGCCCTCACCTACGAGCAGTACTTC. Its translation: CSVGGALTYEQYF.

The chain carries TRBV5-6 and TRBJ2-5, with D maybe TRBD1 (7 bases). Germline lookup yields CDR1 SGHDT and CDR2 YYEEEE. This CDR3 spans 14 amino acids. Trimming took off 4 bases at V and 4 bases at J, with 14 bases between the two ends. CDR3 loop: CASSQGGGRETQYF. CDR3 coding DNA: TGTGCCAGCAGCCAGGGGGGCGGGCGAGAGACCCAGTACTTC.

This clonotype has at least ten counts. This chain joins TRBV6-2 or TRBV6-3 and TRBJ2-2; the D gene is possibly TRBD1 (5 bases). The CDR3 is 13 residues long. Germline CDR1 reads MNHEY; CDR2 reads SVGEGT. The V gene lost 2 bases and the J gene lost 5 bases, with 6 bases spanning the gap. The CDR3 bases are TGTGCCAGCAGTTACCCAGGGACCGGGGAGCTGTTTTTT. Protein product: CASSYPGTGELFF.

With respect to this clonotype: A much larger clone lies one base from this, so it may be a read error. This sequence joins TRBV28 and TRBJ2-7; D tentatively reads TRBD1 or TRBD2 (5 bases each). This CDR3 contains 12 residues. CDR1 MDHEN and CDR2 SYDVKM come from the germline V gene. The CDR3 loop is CDSSLRGGAQYF. CDR3 nucleotide sequence: TGTGACAGCAGTTTACGGGGCGGCGCGCAGTACTTC.

This clonotype was seen many times. This chain joins TRBV28 and TRBJ2-1, with 8 nucleotides matching TRBD2. Germline CDR1 is MDHEN and CDR2 is SYDVKM. V gave up 7 bases and J gave up 6 bases; unmatched junction bases: 17. The CDR3 loop spans 17 amino acids. DNA of the CDR3: TGTGCCAGCACCTATTTTCGGGGCGGGAGGATAACCAATGAGCAGTTCTTC. Translating it yields CASTYFRGGRITNEQFF.

The V call is TRBV28, the J call TRBJ2-1, with D tentatively TRBD2 (6 bases). V lost 6 bases and J 3 bases, leaving 12 bases between the germline ends. This CDR3 comprises 14 residues. Germline-derived CDR1 and CDR2 are MDHEN and SYDVKM. The CDR3 loop reads CASSRGTIYNEQFF. The DNA of the CDR3 is TGTGCCAGCAGCCGCGGGACGATCTACAATGAGCAGTTCTTC.

The V call is TRBV20-1, the J call TRBJ2-5; no firm D call. Germline CDR1 is DFQATT and CDR2 is SNEGSKA (reference sequence). V was cut by 3 bases and J by 2 bases, with 13 bases left in between. The CDR3 consists of 14 residues. The CDR3 DNA follows: TGCAGTGCTAGGCCAGGATCGATACAAGAGACCCAGTACTTC. It codes for CSARPGSIQETQYF.

The V and J genes are TRBV9 and TRBJ2-2; D is perhaps TRBD1 (6 bases). CDR3 size: 15 residues. Trimming removed 3 bases from V and 1 base from J, with 10 bases in between. The V gene's germline CDR1 is SGDLS and CDR2 YYNGEE. For the CDR3, the DNA is TGTGCCAGCAGCGCAGGGACAAAGAACACCGGGGAGCTGTTTTTT. Protein: CASSAGTKNTGELFF.

V is TRBV24-1 and J is TRBJ2-7, with D uncertain. Germline V gives CDR1 KGHDR, CDR2 SFDVKD. Trimming removed 6 bases from V and 0 bases from J, with 8 bases in between. The CDR3 sequence is 13 residues long. In nucleotides, the CDR3 is TGTGCCACCAGTTCCGGAGACTCCTACGAGCAGTACTTC. Translated, it gives CATSSGDSYEQYF.

At least ten counts were recorded for this clonotype. This chain joins TRBV10-3 and TRBJ1-1, with 8 nucleotides matching TRBD1. The CDR3 loop spans 15 amino acids. Per germline, CDR1 ENHRY and CDR2 SYGVKD. The V and J ends lost 2 bases and 5 bases, in that order; junction bases with no gene match: 7. In nucleotides, the CDR3 is TGTGCCATCAGTGAGCAAGACAGGGGTGGAACTGAAGCTTTCTTT. Its protein is CAISEQDRGGTEAFF.